This entry concerns a single T cell receptor beta chain. The CDR3 sequence is 15 residues long. V lost 5 bases to trimming and J lost 0 bases, with 13 bases between them. Germline CDR1 MDHEN, CDR2 SYDVKM. The data belong to a study of blood T cell repertoires in COVID-19. In the authors' workflow: Cell counts per sample came from amplifying reference gene primers. Clones were sequenced by immunoSEQ multiplex PCR, and TCRdb holds only the in-frame ones, with some missing. V, J and clone size reflect that table, while D and trimming were determined from the DNA. Found here are 250,000 to 350,000 clones, less than 85% of them singletons; the top ten hold more than 1.1%.

The sequencing input was peripheral blood. The receptor was derived from a human donor with COVID-19, enrolled during active disease. The donor label of this sample is uncertain. The chain uses TRBV28 and TRBJ1-1; D gene uncertain. CDR3 in amino acids: CASSRWANLNTEAFF. The CDR3 nucleotides read TGTGCCAGCAGTAGATGGGCCAATTTGAACACTGAAGCTTTCTTT. Combining the CDR3 with reference TRBV28 and TRBJ1-1 gives the whole variable domain DVKVTQSSRYLVKRTGEKVFLECVQDMDHENMFWYRQDPGLGLRLIYFSYDVKMKEKGDIPEGYSVSREKKERFSLILESASTNQTSMYLCASSRWANLNTEAFFGQGTRLTVV.